This TCR beta chain was recovered during a study of graft-versus-host responses after intestinal transplantation. At the level of the study: Transplantation in recipients was multivisceral, liver-intestinal, or isolated intestinal. Induction using anti-thymocyte globulin, followed by tacrolimus and steroids for 2 to 4 years, was given to all recipients.

Using immunoSEQ multiplex PCR, the repertoire was profiled, and TCRdb retains in-frame clones only, with some absent. The repertoire holds approximately 16,000 clones, with 80% to 90% as singletons. The CDR3 runs to 13 residues. Germline-derived CDR1 and CDR2 are SQVTM and ANQGSEA. Deletions cut 4 bases from V and 2 bases from J, with 12 bases between. General study findings and limits: Clonal ratios of graft-versus-host to host-versus-graft in allografts were high for patients exhibiting graft-donor T cell macrochimerism. Present in recipient marrow, GvH clones included some that appeared first in ileum or blood.

For this clone: The antigen is not known.

J is TRBJ2-7 and V is TRBV29-1; no clear D gene. This clonotype was sampled from a human patient who received an intestinal transplant, so some T cells may come from the graft donor. The sequencing used PBMCs, collected about 110 days after intestinal transplant. The CDR3: CSVGRTGPYEQYF. In DNA, the CDR3 is TGCAGCGTTGGGCGCACCGGGCCCTACGAGCAGTACTTC.